The 31 T cell receptor beta chains below come from one sample, sequenced in a study of blood T cell repertoires in COVID-19. The protocol was immunoSEQ multiplex PCR, while the TCRdb copy is restricted to in-frame clones and leaves out a portion. Of around 230,000 clones listed, 81% are singletons. Sequenced sample: peripheral blood. These receptors were collected from a woman aged 80 or over with acute or convalescent COVID-19.

The chain has TRBV28 and TRBJ2-3, with D possibly matching TRBD1 (6 bases). Germline loops: CDR1 MDHEN, CDR2 SYDVKM. V was trimmed by 7 bases and J by 6 bases, leaving 17 bases between them. CDR3 length equals 14 residues. As DNA, the CDR3 is TGTGCCAGCACCACTGGGACAATCTCGGATACGCAGTATTTT. Residues: CASTTGTISDTQYF.

The count of this clone is one. V is TRBV7-2 and J is TRBJ2-5, with D unresolved. V lost 5 bases, J lost 1 base, and 8 bases lay in between. The germline CDR1 and CDR2 sequences are SGHTA and FQGNSA. CDR3 length equals 13 residues. For the CDR3, the DNA is TGTGCCAGCAGCCCAGGCCGCCAAGAGACCCAGTACTTC. Residues: CASSPGRQETQYF. The whole variable domain, filled in from reference TRBV7-2 and TRBJ2-5, reads GAGVSQSPSNKVTEKGKDVELRCDPISGHTALYWYRQSLGQGLEFLIYFQGNSAPDKSGLPSDRFSAERTGGSVSTLTIQRTQQEDSAVYLCASSPGRQETQYFGPGTRLLVL.

V is TRBV5-1 and J is TRBJ2-7; 8 bases line up with TRBD1. Germline V CDR1 and CDR2: SGHRS, YFSETQ. The J segment lost 2 bases and the V segment lost 4 bases, leaving 8 bases of the junction unmatched. This CDR3 is 15 amino acids long. CDR3 sequence: CASSPLTGAAYEQYF. The CDR3 nucleotides read TGCGCCAGCAGCCCCTTGACAGGGGCCGCCTACGAGCAGTACTTC.

This clone was seen a handful of times. The J gene is TRBJ1-6, the V gene TRBV7-2; 8 nucleotides line up with TRBD1. CDR3 length: 16 amino acids. V lost 1 base, J lost 8 bases, and 7 bases stayed unmatched. Germline loops: CDR1 SGHTA, CDR2 FQGNSA. The DNA of the CDR3 is TGTGCCAGCAGCTTAGGGGCAGGGGGCTACGATTCACCCCTCCACTTT. It codes for CASSLGAGGYDSPLHF.

This chain connects TRBV6-1 to TRBJ1-2, with 7 bases aligning to TRBD1. The CDR3 covers 14 residues. With V trimmed by 0 bases and J by 8 bases, 6 bases remained unmatched. Germline V CDR1 and CDR2: MNHNS, SASEGT. CDR3 loop: CASSEATGARGYTF. CDR3 nucleotides: TGTGCCAGCAGTGAAGCCACAGGGGCGAGGGGCTACACCTTC.

The genes are TRBV19 and TRBJ2-5; TRBD1 matches 10 bases. The length of the CDR3 is 16 residues. Per germline, CDR1 LNHDA and CDR2 SQIVND (reference sequence). With 1 base clipped from V and 4 bases from J, the junction kept 6 bases outside the gene matches. The CDR3 is CASSIGGTGARETQYF. The DNA of the CDR3 is TGTGCCAGTAGTATAGGTGGGACAGGGGCGCGAGAGACCCAGTACTTC.

The chain is built from TRBV4-2 and TRBJ1-3; D uncertain. Per germline, CDR1 LGHNA and CDR2 YNFKEQ. CDR3 size: 17 residues. The germline V and J ends were trimmed by 0 bases and 0 bases, with 12 bases remaining between them. The CDR3: CASSQEGGTHSGNTIYF. CDR3 in DNA: TGTGCCAGCAGCCAAGAAGGAGGCACCCACTCTGGAAACACCATATATTTT.

This chain connects TRBV28 to TRBJ1-2; no clear D. The CDR3 contains 13 residues. Germline CDR1 MDHEN, CDR2 SYDVKM. V gave up 10 bases and J gave up 3 bases, with 15 bases separating them. The CDR3 spells CAIQIEQDYGYTF. As DNA, the CDR3 is TGTGCCATCCAGATCGAGCAGGACTATGGCTACACCTTC.

The chain has TRBV19 and TRBJ2-3, with D uncertain. The CDR3 covers 13 residues. Germline CDR1 reads LNHDA; CDR2 reads SQIVND (reference sequence). The ends were cut back, 6 bases at V and 0 bases at J, with 7 bases in the middle. The CDR3 DNA follows: TGTGCCAGTAGCGATACTAGCACAGATACGCAGTATTTT. Translated, it gives CASSDTSTDTQYF.

As DNA, the CDR3 is TGTGCCAGCAGGCCCTTTAAGGGAGGCACAGATACGCAGTATTTT. It translates to CASRPFKGGTDTQYF. This chain links TRBV6-5 with TRBJ2-3; D may be TRBD2 (5 bases). Trimming took off 6 bases at V and 1 base at J, with 14 bases between the two ends. CDR3 size: 15 residues. Germline lookup yields CDR1 MNHEY and CDR2 SVGAGI.

V gene TRBV7-2 combines with J gene TRBJ2-3, with 12 bases aligning to TRBD2. Trimming at V came to 5 bases and at J to 6 bases, leaving 9 bases not matched to a gene. Germline V gives CDR1 SGHTA, CDR2 FQGNSA. The CDR3 loop spans 16 amino acids. Here the CDR3 reads CASSPRLAGAGDTQYF. The DNA for the CDR3 is TGTGCCAGCAGCCCAAGACTAGCGGGGGCGGGGGATACGCAGTATTTT. Using reference TRBV7-2 and TRBJ2-3 for the parts outside the CDR3, the full variable domain is GAGVSQSPSNKVTEKGKDVELRCDPISGHTALYWYRQSLGQGLEFLIYFQGNSAPDKSGLPSDRFSAERTGGSVSTLTIQRTQQEDSAVYLCASSPRLAGAGDTQYFGPGTRLTVL.

DNA of the CDR3: TGCGCCAGCCGTACGTACGGCTACGAGCAGTACTTC. As protein: CASRTYGYEQYF. The rearrangement links TRBV5-1 to TRBJ2-7; D gene uncertain. The V and J ends lost 7 bases and 3 bases respectively, with 11 bases between them. This CDR3 has 12 residues. From germline, CDR1 is SGHRS and CDR2 YFSETQ. Full variable domain (remainder filled in from reference TRBV5-1 and TRBJ2-7): KAGVTQTPRYLIKTRGQQVTLSCSPISGHRSVSWYQQTPGQGLQFLFEYFSETQRNKGNFPGRFSGRQFSNSRSEMNVSTLELGDSALYLCASRTYGYEQYFGPGTRLTVT.

The chain couples TRBV7-9 to TRBJ1-4; the match to TRBD1 covers 9 bases. Germline lookup yields CDR1 SEHNR and CDR2 FQNEAQ (reference sequence). This CDR3 is built from 15 residues. With V trimmed by 7 bases and J by 4 bases, 7 bases remained unmatched. For the CDR3, the DNA is TGTGCCAGCATCGGGGACAGGGAGAATAATGAAAAACTGTTTTTT. It codes for CASIGDRENNEKLFF.

This rearrangement joins TRBV5-1 to TRBJ1-3; D remains ambiguous. Germline values: CDR1 SGHRS, CDR2 YFSETQ. Trimming removed 4 bases from V and 2 bases from J, with 16 bases in between. This CDR3 region has 16 residues. The CDR3 is CASSEGGLVAGNTIYF. The CDR3 DNA reads TGCGCCAGCAGCGAGGGAGGATTAGTCGCTGGAAACACCATATATTTT.

This clone was recorded only once. The CDR3 spells CASSVGSLGLAYSGELFF. CDR3 nucleotides: TGTGCCAGCAGCGTAGGTTCCCTGGGACTAGCTTACTCCGGGGAGCTGTTTTTT. The chain uses TRBV9 and TRBJ2-2; 9 nucleotides align to TRBD2. V lost 0 bases, J lost 6 bases, and 12 bases stayed unmatched. The CDR3 runs 18 residues. Per germline, CDR1 SGDLS and CDR2 YYNGEE.

This chain joins TRBV28 and TRBJ2-7, with 9 bases that match TRBD1. Germline V gives CDR1 MDHEN, CDR2 SYDVKM. This CDR3 contains 15 residues. J lost 1 base, V lost 5 bases, and 6 bases had no gene match. The chain's CDR3 is CASSQTGGPSYEQYF. The CDR3 coding sequence is TGTGCCAGCAGTCAAACAGGGGGCCCTTCCTACGAGCAGTACTTC.

This chain links TRBV5-4 with TRBJ1-2, with 7 positions matching TRBD1. The CDR3 totals 14 residues. From germline, CDR1 is SGHNT and CDR2 YYREEE (reference sequence). With V trimmed by 2 bases and J by 3 bases, 4 bases remained unmatched. In nucleotides, the CDR3 is TGTGCCAGCAGCTTAGTCGGGACAGACTATGGCTACACCTTC. It codes for CASSLVGTDYGYTF.

The chain has TRBV7-3 and TRBJ2-7; tentative D call: TRBD2 (5 bases). Germline CDR1 is SGHTA and CDR2 is FQGTGA. CDR3 length: 15 residues. Deletions cut 3 bases from V and 2 bases from J, with 14 bases between. This CDR3 is CASSLGAGLTYEQYF. CDR3 nucleotides: TGTGCCAGCAGCTTGGGAGCCGGGTTAACCTACGAGCAGTACTTC.

The V and J genes are TRBV29-1 and TRBJ1-2; tentatively, D is TRBD1 (5 bases). Trimming stripped 2 bases from V and 7 bases from J, with 8 bases between. The CDR3 has 11 residues. In germline, CDR1 is SQVTM, CDR2 ANQGSEA. CDR3 coding DNA: TGCAGCGTTGAAAAGCAGGGTGGCTACACCTTC. Its protein product is CSVEKQGGYTF.

This chain uses TRBV3-1 (or the pseudogene TRBV3-2) with TRBJ2-1; no reliable D call. The CDR3 sequence is 16 residues long. Trimming cost V 4 bases and J 9 bases, with 22 bases left between them. Germline CDR1 LGHDT, CDR2 YNNKEL (reference sequence). The CDR3 DNA sequence: TGTGCCAGCAGCCCAAACAACGCCGCTCGGTGGAGTGAGCAGTTCTTC. Protein: CASSPNNAARWSEQFF.

The V and J genes are TRBV6-5 and TRBJ2-2; 13 nucleotides agree with TRBD2. The CDR3 runs to 15 residues. Germline V CDR1 and CDR2: MNHEY, SVGAGI. After removal of 4 bases from V and 5 bases from J, the junction contained 1 base not matched to a gene. The CDR3 coding sequence is TGTGCCAGCAGTTCACTAGCGGGGGGGACCGGGGAGCTGTTTTTT. It codes for CASSSLAGGTGELFF.

The chain is built from TRBV9 and TRBJ2-5, with 8 bases that match TRBD1. Germline V gene sequence: CDR1 SGDLS, CDR2 YYNGEE. The junction had 18 bases not matched to a gene; V was cut back by 0 bases and J by 5 bases. There are 19 residues in the CDR3. Written as DNA, the CDR3 is TGTGCCAGCAGCGTAGGTCAGGGGGCGCGAGCGGGCCTCCAGGAGACCCAGTACTTC. The encoded protein is CASSVGQGARAGLQETQYF.

The chain links TRBV6-6 to TRBJ1-2, with 10 bases matching TRBD1. The CDR3 sequence is 15 residues long. Germline V CDR1 and CDR2: MNHNY, SVGAGI (reference sequence). V trimming: 2 bases; J trimming: 2 bases; junction bases outside the gene matches: 2. The CDR3 nucleotides read TGTGCCAGCAGTTACAGACAGGGGGCCAACTATGGCTACACCTTC. Its protein product is CASSYRQGANYGYTF.

This clone came up a few times. The chain combines TRBV4-2 with TRBJ1-1; TRBD1 agrees at 7 bases. V gave up 4 bases and J gave up 2 bases; unmatched junction bases: 7. The length of the CDR3 is 15 residues. Germline lookup yields CDR1 LGHNA and CDR2 YNFKEQ. This CDR3 reads CASSLTDRVNTEAFF. The CDR3 DNA reads TGTGCCAGCAGCCTTACCGACAGGGTAAACACTGAAGCTTTCTTT.

V and J are TRBV18 and TRBJ2-6; the match to TRBD1 covers 11 bases. The junction had 3 bases not matched to a gene; V was cut back by 2 bases and J by 0 bases. This CDR3 is built from 18 residues. The germline gives CDR1 KGHSH, CDR2 LQKENI. CDR3 region: CASSPVGTGGSGANVLTF. In nucleotides, the CDR3 is TGTGCCAGCTCACCAGTCGGGACAGGGGGCTCTGGGGCCAACGTCCTGACTTTC.

The rearrangement links TRBV7-9 to TRBJ2-5, with TRBD2 matching over 9 bases. Looked up from germline, CDR1 is SEHNR and CDR2 is FQNEAQ (reference sequence). The CDR3 covers 15 residues. Trimming took 8 bases from V and 4 from J; bases not matched to a gene: 11. For the CDR3, the DNA is TGTGCCAGCGTGCCTACGCGGGGGGGATCAGAGACCCAGTACTTC. Amino acid sequence: CASVPTRGGSETQYF.

The chain employs TRBV6-6 and TRBJ2-7, with 12 bases matching TRBD1. J lost 7 bases, V lost 6 bases, and 10 bases had no gene match. The CDR3 loop spans 15 amino acids. CDR1 and CDR2 (germline): MNHNY, SVGAGI (reference sequence). This CDR3 is CASSPLGTGGREQYF. As DNA, the CDR3 is TGTGCCAGCAGCCCCCTCGGGACAGGGGGCCGGGAGCAGTACTTC.

The rearrangement links TRBV6-5 to TRBJ2-7; D might be TRBD2 (6 bases). The CDR3 contains 10 residues. Germline loops: CDR1 MNHEY, CDR2 SVGAGI. V gave up 11 bases and J gave up 4 bases, with 9 bases separating them. The CDR3 bases are TGTGCCTGCGGGACGTACGAGCAGTACTTC. It is translated as CACGTYEQYF.

The CDR3 DNA is TGTGCCAGCAGTTACGGCCTCAGCGAGCAGTACTTC. This encodes CASSYGLSEQYF. The gene calls are TRBV6-5 and TRBJ2-7; D gene unclear. This CDR3 spans 12 amino acids. Per germline, CDR1 MNHEY and CDR2 SVGAGI. V lost 2 bases to trimming and J lost 6 bases, with 8 bases between them.

The chain has TRBV5-1 and TRBJ2-2; D not certain. CDR3 size: 15 residues. Trimming removed 2 bases from V and 0 bases from J, with 8 bases in between. Germline values: CDR1 SGHRS, CDR2 YFSETQ. The CDR3 loop reads CASSLTASNTGELFF. The CDR3 region has the DNA TGCGCCAGCAGCTTAACAGCATCGAACACCGGGGAGCTGTTTTTT.

This chain links TRBV7-9 with TRBJ1-6, with 9 bases lining up with TRBD1. Unmatched junction bases numbered 10, after V lost 6 bases and J lost 7 bases. The CDR3 is made up of 16 amino acids. Germline V gene lookup returns CDR1 SEHNR and CDR2 FQNEAQ (reference sequence). This chain's CDR3 is CASSSHLQGANSPLHF. In DNA, the CDR3 is TGTGCCAGCAGTTCACATCTACAGGGGGCAAATTCACCCCTCCACTTT.